This TCR beta chain was identified during a study of CD8 T cells in ankylosing spondylitis. Findings of the study overall: Disease-linked clones proved CD8+ and comparatively uncommon in peripheral blood. It was reported that disease-linked clones were significantly enriched in matched ankylosing spondylitis synovial fluid.

This clonotype was detected ten times or more. Its specificity is unknown. TCRdb used MiXCR to reprocess the 5' RACE reads, holding one entry per CDR3 protein. The table shows 30,000 to 45,000 distinct CDR3 sequences, with under 15% occurring only once. In germline, CDR1 is KGHDR, CDR2 SFDVKD. V lost 2 bases and J lost 4, with 8 bases in between. The CDR3 contains 14 residues. This receptor was identified in a male donor with ankylosing spondylitis. Material: synovial fluid, either unsorted or a sorted T cell fraction (not recorded which). The chain links TRBV24-1 to TRBJ2-1; the D gene is possibly TRBD2 (6 bases). CDR3 bases: TGTGCCACCAGTGATTCACTAGCTTACAATGAGCAGTTCTTC. Amino acid sequence: CATSDSLAYNEQFF.